These 27 T cell receptor beta chains originate from one sample sequenced in a study of T cells in Graves' hyperthyroidism and ophthalmopathy. It was RNA transcripts that yielded the amplified TCR beta CDR3 regions. The TCR CDR3 was amplified in a first-round RT-PCR using the HTBI primer set. TCRdb recomputed calls from the multiplex PCR reads with MiXCR, one row per CDR3 protein. The sample shows hundreds of thousands of distinct CDR3 sequences, approximately 40% of them seen only once. Material: blood. Receptors originate from a man between 18 and 35 years old with Graves' hyperthyroidism.

This chain joins TRBV7-2 and TRBJ1-1; D not certain. V was clipped by 6 bases and J by 1 base, with 15 bases between them. CDR3 size: 15 residues. CDR1 is SGHTA, CDR2 FQGNSA, per germline. Written as DNA, the CDR3 is TGTGCCAGCAGTACCTTCTCCGGCTGGAACACTGAAGCTTTCTTT. It encodes CASSTFSGWNTEAFF.

The chain joins TRBV4-1 to TRBJ2-7; the D is unclear. V was cut by 2 bases and J by 7 bases, with 12 bases left in between. The germline V gene has CDR1 MGHRA and CDR2 YSYEKL. This CDR3 region has 13 residues. In DNA form, the CDR3 reads TGCGCCAGCAGCCAATCCCCTTTGGGTGAGCAGTACTTC. This sequence encodes CASSQSPLGEQYF.

J is TRBJ2-7 and V is TRBV29-1, with D perhaps matching TRBD2 (5 bases). The germline V and J ends were trimmed by 8 bases and 4 bases, with 9 bases remaining between them. CDR1 and CDR2 from the germline V gene are SQVTM and ANQGSEA. The CDR3 contains 10 residues. CDR3 sequence: CSKREYEQYF. CDR3 nucleotides: TGCAGCAAGAGGGAATACGAGCAGTACTTC.

This clonotype was seen a few times. An end of the junction differs from the germline gene, which may be a read error. This rearrangement joins TRBV19 to TRBJ1-2, with TRBD1 matching 7 bases. The germline gives CDR1 LNHDA, CDR2 SQIVND (reference sequence). CDR3 length equals 12 residues. The CDR3: CASKRGRDGYTF. The CDR3 DNA reads as TGCGCCAGTAAGAGGGGGCGGGATGGCTACACCTTC.

This clonotype was counted many times. This sequence joins TRBV5-6 and TRBJ1-2, with D hard to call. Germline CDR1 reads SGHDT; CDR2 reads YYEEEE. Trimming shortened V by 2 bases and J by 8 bases, and 7 bases separated the two germline ends. This CDR3 is 11 amino acids long. The CDR3 spells CASSLASGYTF. The CDR3 bases are TGTGCCAGCAGCTTAGCGAGCGGCTACACCTTC.

The chain uses TRBV25-1 and TRBJ2-3; D gene unclear. CDR3 length equals 12 residues. Germline V gene data show CDR1 as MGHDK and CDR2 as SYGVNS. With 1 base removed from V and 5 bases from J, the gap between germline ends came to 4 bases. This chain's CDR3 is CASSEFRDTQYF. The CDR3 DNA follows: TGTGCCAGCAGTGAATTTAGAGATACGCAGTATTTT.

V gene TRBV9 combines with J gene TRBJ2-6; 7 nucleotides agree with TRBD1. V was clipped by 4 bases and J by 0 bases; unmatched bases: 7. Germline lookup yields CDR1 SGDLS and CDR2 YYNGEE. CDR3 length equals 17 residues. The CDR3 here is CASSQYRGSSGANVLTF. DNA for the CDR3: TGTGCCAGCAGCCAATACAGGGGCTCCTCTGGGGCCAACGTCCTGACTTTC.

This sequence joins TRBV7-6 and TRBJ2-7; TRBD1 matches 8 bases. CDR3 length equals 17 residues. V was clipped by 4 bases and J by 0 bases; unmatched bases: 11. The germline gives CDR1 SGHVS, CDR2 FNYEAQ. The CDR3 sequence: CASSSNFAGTGSYEQYF. CDR3 DNA: TGTGCCAGCAGCTCAAACTTCGCCGGGACAGGCTCCTACGAGCAGTACTTC.

The chain couples TRBV2 to TRBJ1-4; D ambiguous. The CDR3 sequence is 13 residues long. Germline V lookup: CDR1 SNHLY, CDR2 FYNNEI. The V end was cut by 4 bases, the J end by 8 bases, with 11 bases between. The CDR3 sequence: CASSVNAREKLFF. Here the CDR3 DNA reads TGTGCCAGCAGTGTGAACGCCCGGGAAAAACTGTTTTTT.

This clonotype was detected only a few times. This sequence joins TRBV7-2 and TRBJ2-2, with 8 nucleotides matching TRBD2. In germline, CDR1 is SGHTA, CDR2 FQGNSA. V lost 0 bases to trimming and J lost 5 bases; unmatched junction nucleotides: 2. This CDR3 is 15 amino acids long. CDR3 nucleotide sequence: TGTGCCAGCAGCTTAGCCGGGACTAGGACCGGGGAGCTGTTTTTT. This gives the protein CASSLAGTRTGELFF.

This clonotype was detected ten times or more. V is TRBV9 and J is TRBJ1-1; perhaps TRBD1 as D (6 bases). There are 12 residues in the CDR3. Germline CDR1 SGDLS, CDR2 YYNGEE. Trimming shortened V by 3 bases and J by 9 bases, and 12 bases separated the two germline ends. The CDR3 coding sequence is TGTGCCAGCAGCGGACAACAGGGAAAAGCTTTCTTT. Translation gives CASSGQQGKAFF.

In its sample, this clonotype was seen a few times. CDR3 bases: TGTGCCAGCAGCCAAGCTGGGACGGACACTGAAGCTTTCTTT. This translates into CASSQAGTDTEAFF. The rearrangement links TRBV3-1 to TRBJ1-1, with D perhaps matching TRBD1 (5 bases). This CDR3 comprises 14 residues. V was cut by 1 base and J by 3 bases, with 9 bases left in between. The germline V gene has CDR1 LGHDT and CDR2 YNNKEL (reference sequence).

To note about this clonotype: This clone may be a read error of a much larger clone one base away. The rearrangement links TRBV6-1 to TRBJ1-2; D perhaps matches TRBD1 (6 bases). From germline, CDR1 is MNHNS and CDR2 SASEGT. CDR3 length: 13 residues. The CDR3 region is CGSSPNRAAGYTF. CDR3 DNA sequence: TGTGGCAGCAGTCCCAACAGGGCGGCCGGCTACACCTTC.

The chain is built from TRBV11-3 and TRBJ1-1; no clear D gene. V gave up 5 bases and J gave up 12 bases, with 22 bases separating them. This CDR3 region has 14 residues. CDR1 and CDR2 (germline): SGHNT, YENEEA. The CDR3 nucleotides read TGTGCCAGCAGCCTCGCCCGGGAGGAGGGAGGAACTTTCTTT. It encodes CASSLAREEGGTFF.

This chain joins TRBV29-1 and TRBJ2-7; TRBD1 might be the D (6 bases). Per germline, CDR1 SQVTM and CDR2 ANQGSEA. The germline V and J ends were trimmed by 7 bases and 2 bases, with 15 bases remaining between them. The CDR3 is made up of 13 amino acids. CDR3 DNA sequence: TGCAGCGCCGAAGGGACAAAGACCTACGAGCAGTACTTC. It yields the protein CSAEGTKTYEQYF.

The rearrangement joins TRBV20-1 to TRBJ1-5; D is perhaps TRBD1 (5 bases). This CDR3 has 14 residues. The V gene lost 3 bases and the J gene lost 6 bases, with 15 bases spanning the gap. Germline values: CDR1 DFQATT, CDR2 SNEGSKA (reference sequence). The CDR3 spells CSASQRGEVQPQHF. CDR3 nucleotide sequence: TGCAGTGCTAGTCAACGGGGCGAGGTTCAGCCCCAGCATTTT.

As concerns this clonotype: Sequence at one end of the junction differs from germline and may be a read error. The chain recombines TRBV9 with TRBJ1-1; possible D gene TRBD1, 6 bases. The germline CDR1 and CDR2 sequences are SGDLS and YYNGEE. The CDR3 spans 15 residues. The CDR3 loop is CAGSPTDSMNTEAFF. Written as DNA, the CDR3 is TGTGCCGGCAGCCCCACGGACAGTATGAACACTGAAGCTTTCTTT. The full variable domain, its missing parts supplied by reference TRBV9 and TRBJ1-1, is DSGVTQTPKHLITATGQRVTLRCSPRSGDLSVYWYQQSLDQGLQFLIQYYNGEERAKGNILERFSAQQFPDLHSELNLSSLELGDSALYFCAGSPTDSMNTEAFFGQGTRLTVV.

Concerning this clonotype itself: This may come from a read error, since a much larger clone is one base off. No conserved phenylalanine or tryptophan ends this CDR3, so it is likely a read error. The chain joins TRBV7-2 to TRBJ2-7, with a weak D call TRBD2 (6 bases). The V end was cut by 10 bases, the J end by 7 bases, with 20 bases between. Looked up from germline, CDR1 is SGHTA and CDR2 is FQGNSA. The CDR3 spans 13 residues. This chain's CDR3 is CATAGRTGEEQYL. For the CDR3, the DNA is TGTGCCACCGCGGGGAGGACGGGGGAGGAGCAGTACCTC.

This chain connects TRBV20-1 to TRBJ1-1; D remains ambiguous. The CDR3 totals 13 residues. Germline CDR1 reads DFQATT; CDR2 reads SNEGSKA (reference sequence). Deletions cut 1 base from V and 1 base from J, with 7 bases between. In DNA form, the CDR3 reads TGCAGTGCTAGAGGCCGACCGAACACTGAAGCTTTCTTT. Translation: CSARGRPNTEAFF.

This chain joins TRBV7-9 and TRBJ2-7, with 10 bases fitting TRBD1. The CDR3 totals 16 residues. The germline CDR1 and CDR2 sequences are SEHNR and FQNEAQ (reference sequence). V shed 2 bases and J 1 base; nucleotides not matched to a gene: 5. The CDR3 DNA sequence: TGTGCCAGCAGCTTATCGGGACAGGGGTTATCCTACGAGCAGTACTTC. It translates to CASSLSGQGLSYEQYF.

This clonotype appeared a few times. This sequence joins TRBV6-5 and TRBJ2-2; 9 bases map to TRBD1. With V trimmed by 7 bases and J by 5 bases, 8 bases remained unmatched. CDR1 and CDR2 from the germline V gene are MNHEY and SVGAGI. The length of the CDR3 is 15 residues. The CDR3 coding sequence is TGTGCCAGCACTGCGGAAGGGACAGGGACCGGGGAGCTGTTTTTT. It codes for CASTAEGTGTGELFF.

This clonotype was counted ten times or more. This chain's CDR3 is CASSGWEKTYEQYF. CDR3 nucleotides: TGTGCCAGCAGTGGATGGGAGAAAACCTACGAGCAGTACTTC. The genes are TRBV2 and TRBJ2-7, with a possible D match to TRBD2 (5 bases). V lost 4 bases and J lost 2, with 12 bases in between. CDR1 and CDR2 from the germline V gene are SNHLY and FYNNEI. CDR3 size: 14 residues. Full variable domain (rest looked up from reference TRBV2 and TRBJ2-7): EPEVTQTPSHQVTQMGQEVILRCVPISNHLYFYWYRQILGQKVEFLVSFYNNEISEKSEIFDDQFSVERPDGSNFTLKIRSTKLEDSAMYFCASSGWEKTYEQYFGPGTRLTVT.

At least ten counts were recorded for this clonotype. The chain employs TRBV7-9 and TRBJ1-1, with D perhaps matching TRBD1 (5 bases). There are 14 residues in the CDR3. Germline V gene sequence: CDR1 SEHNR, CDR2 FQNEAQ (reference sequence). V was trimmed by 1 base and J by 6 bases, leaving 12 bases between them. The CDR3 region has the DNA TGTGCCAGCAGCTTAGAAGGACAAGGCCCTGAAGCTTTCTTT. Its protein product is CASSLEGQGPEAFF.

This clonotype was seen many times. The V and J genes are TRBV29-1 and TRBJ2-7, with D maybe TRBD2 (6 bases). The germline gives CDR1 SQVTM, CDR2 ANQGSEA. With 4 bases removed from V and 6 bases from J, the gap between germline ends came to 10 bases. CDR3 length equals 11 residues. The CDR3 sequence: CSVGEVGEQYF. The CDR3 nucleotides read TGCAGCGTTGGGGAGGTAGGCGAGCAGTACTTC.

This clonotype was detected many times. V and J are TRBV20-1 and TRBJ2-7; D not certain. Germline V lookup: CDR1 DFQATT, CDR2 SNEGSKA (reference sequence). The V end lost 5 bases, the J end lost 4 bases, and 6 bases lay between the germline ends. The CDR3 totals 10 residues. The CDR3 spells CSAGDYEQYF. The CDR3 nucleotides read TGCAGTGCTGGGGATTACGAGCAGTACTTC.

This clonotype has just a few counts. The rearrangement links TRBV7-2 to TRBJ2-7; 9 bases line up with TRBD2. V trimming: 5 bases; J trimming: 4 bases; junction bases outside the gene matches: 6. The length of the CDR3 is 14 residues. Germline-derived CDR1 and CDR2 are SGHTA and FQGNSA. Written as DNA, the CDR3 is TGTGCCAGCAGCGTTGCGGGGGGGAGGTACGAGCAGTACTTC. Translation gives CASSVAGGRYEQYF.

CDR3 coding DNA: TGCAGTCTCAGAGAAGGAAACAGGGAAGTGAATGGCTACACCTTC. As protein: CSLREGNREVNGYTF. The chain uses TRBV20-1 and TRBJ1-2, with D possibly matching TRBD1 (6 bases). Germline CDR1 reads DFQATT; CDR2 reads SNEGSKA (reference sequence). CDR3 length equals 15 residues. With 8 bases removed from V and 6 bases from J, the gap between germline ends came to 25 bases.